The T cell receptor beta chain under discussion was sequenced for a study of blood T cells in healthy people across ages. Next came a second PCR, run for about 7 to 12 cycles, which used a sample-barcoded 5' primer along with a J-beta primer mix. Each CDR3 protein is one row after TCRdb ran MiXCR on the 5' RACE reads. The sample has around 1.1 million distinct CDR3 sequences; about two fifths are singletons. The CDR3 runs 13 residues. V dropped 6 bases and J dropped 6; count of bases not matched to a gene: 5. CDR1 is DFQATT, CDR2 SNEGSKA, per germline (reference sequence). The rearrangement uses TRBV20-1 and TRBJ1-4; TRBD1 matches 9 bases. The receptor was isolated from a man aged 18 to 30 in good health. The sequenced sample consisted of blood. DNA of the CDR3: TGCAGTGCCCCCGGGACAGGGTATGAAAAACTGTTTTTT. Its translation: CSAPGTGYEKLFF.